One and the same sample provided the 29 T cell receptor beta chains below, sequenced in a study of CD8 T cells in ankylosing spondylitis. A single record per CDR3 protein comes from TCRdb applying MiXCR to the 5' RACE reads. The sample shows around 230,000 distinct CDR3 sequences, approximately 8% of them seen only once. The sequencing input was blood, either unsorted or a sorted T cell fraction (not recorded which). The receptor set was obtained from a female donor with ankylosing spondylitis or in good health (not recorded which).

This clonotype was seen at least ten times. This chain connects TRBV7-8 to TRBJ2-2; TRBD1 might be the D (6 bases). This CDR3 contains 15 residues. Trimming left V 5 bases short and J 1 base short, with 11 bases between. Germline CDR1 SGHVS, CDR2 FQNEAQ. CDR3 nucleotides: TGTGCCAGCAGCCAACAGGGCCGGAACACCGGGGAGCTGTTTTTT. Amino acids: CASSQQGRNTGELFF.

This clonotype showed up many times. The chain links TRBV29-1 to TRBJ1-2; tentatively, D is TRBD1 (5 bases). Per germline, CDR1 SQVTM and CDR2 ANQGSEA. This CDR3 has 13 residues. Between the trimmed V and J ends, which lost 1 base and 5 bases, there was a span of 11 bases. The CDR3 spells CSVEGGGRYGYTF. CDR3 in DNA: TGCAGCGTTGAAGGGGGCGGAAGGTATGGCTACACCTTC.

This clonotype was counted many times. This rearrangement joins TRBV2 to TRBJ2-3; no reliable D call. Looked up from germline, CDR1 is SNHLY and CDR2 is FYNNEI. CDR3 length: 15 amino acids. Trimming took 7 bases from V and 2 from J, leaving 16 bases between them. The CDR3 region is CASNRGGADTDTQYF. The CDR3 DNA reads TGTGCCAGCAATAGAGGCGGAGCCGACACAGATACGCAGTATTTT.

This clonotype was recorded many times. The chain recombines TRBV20-1 with TRBJ2-7; D unresolved. The germline CDR1 and CDR2 sequences are DFQATT and SNEGSKA (reference sequence). Trimming cost V 0 bases and J 2 bases, with 5 bases left between them. The CDR3 is 12 residues long. The chain's CDR3 is CSARDPPYEQYF. The CDR3 nucleotides are TGCAGTGCTAGAGATCCTCCCTACGAGCAGTACTTC.

This clonotype appeared a few times. The V gene is TRBV7-2, the J gene TRBJ1-6, with TRBD1 as a possible D gene (6 bases). Trimming left V 4 bases short and J 3 bases short, with 13 bases between. Germline loops: CDR1 SGHTA, CDR2 FQGNSA. The CDR3 loop spans 16 amino acids. The CDR3 protein is CASSSAGTSYNSPLHF. Here the CDR3 DNA reads TGTGCCAGCAGCTCAGCCGGGACAAGCTATAATTCACCCCTCCACTTT.

The V call is TRBV29-1, the J call TRBJ1-6; a weak D match, TRBD1 (6 bases). V was pared by 4 bases and J by 10 bases, with 14 bases between. The CDR3 runs 13 residues. Germline V gene lookup returns CDR1 SQVTM and CDR2 ANQGSEA. The CDR3 protein is CSVATGRSSPLHF. The CDR3 DNA sequence: TGCAGCGTTGCAACAGGGCGATCGTCACCCCTCCACTTT.

This clonotype was recorded at least ten times. This sequence joins TRBV20-1 and TRBJ1-5; TRBD1 is a possible D gene (6 bases). From germline, CDR1 is DFQATT and CDR2 SNEGSKA (reference sequence). The V and J ends lost 5 bases and 4 bases respectively, with 27 bases between them. The CDR3 length is 18 residues. In DNA form, the CDR3 reads TGCAGTGCTTCAGGCTCCATAACACCGGGACAAGGGAATCAGCCCCAGCATTTT. Amino acids: CSASGSITPGQGNQPQHF.

This clonotype was counted ten times or more. The gene calls are TRBV6-1 and TRBJ2-7, with D perhaps being TRBD1 or TRBD2 (5 bases each). Trimming removed 3 bases from V and 4 bases from J, with 28 bases in between. From germline, CDR1 is MNHNS and CDR2 SASEGT. This CDR3 contains 19 residues. In DNA, the CDR3 is TGTGCCAGCAGTGACGTGGGGGACGCTACTAAATTGGGGTTGTACGAGCAGTACTTC. It is translated as CASSDVGDATKLGLYEQYF.

This clonotype was detected ten times or more. This rearrangement joins TRBV4-2 to TRBJ2-1, with D maybe TRBD1 (5 bases). This CDR3 region has 13 residues. V shed 0 bases and J shed 7 bases, with 7 bases lying between them. In germline, CDR1 is LGHNA, CDR2 YNFKEQ. CDR3 sequence (DNA): TGTGCCAGCAGCCAAGATGCAGGGAATGAGCAGTTCTTC. Its protein product is CASSQDAGNEQFF.

This clonotype was seen a few times. This chain links TRBV7-9 with TRBJ2-1, with TRBD1 as a possible D gene (5 bases). CDR3 length: 16 residues. Trimming removed 1 base at V and 5 bases at J, with 15 bases between. The V gene's germline CDR1 is SEHNR and CDR2 FQNEAQ (reference sequence). The CDR3 sequence: CASSLEGQGGHNEQFF. As DNA, the CDR3 is TGTGCCAGCAGCTTAGAGGGCCAGGGTGGCCACAATGAGCAGTTCTTC.

This clonotype was observed a few times. This chain connects TRBV5-1 to TRBJ2-5; a possible D gene is TRBD1 (6 bases). The CDR3 is 18 residues long. Germline values: CDR1 SGHRS, CDR2 YFSETQ. With 0 bases removed from V and 4 bases from J, the gap between germline ends came to 22 bases. The CDR3 region is CASSLATGRPSYPETQYF. CDR3 sequence (DNA): TGCGCCAGCAGCTTGGCGACAGGACGTCCCTCTTACCCAGAGACCCAGTACTTC.

This clonotype was picked up a small number of times. The genes are TRBV7-9 and TRBJ1-1; 8 bases line up with TRBD1. From germline, CDR1 is SEHNR and CDR2 FQNEAQ (reference sequence). The CDR3 has 15 amino acids. V lost 2 bases, J lost 3 bases, and 5 bases stayed unmatched. CDR3 protein: CASSLSGGFDTEAFF. In DNA form, the CDR3 reads TGTGCCAGCAGCTTATCAGGGGGCTTTGACACTGAAGCTTTCTTT.

This clonotype has ten or more counts. This chain uses TRBV20-1 with TRBJ2-7; 7 bases match TRBD2. Germline-derived CDR1 and CDR2 are DFQATT and SNEGSKA (reference sequence). The CDR3 is made up of 16 amino acids. With V trimmed by 0 bases and J by 4 bases, 12 bases remained unmatched. The CDR3 region has the DNA TGCAGTGCTAGAGATCTGCGCGGGAGCTTAATGTACGAGCAGTACTTC. This codes for CSARDLRGSLMYEQYF.

Many counts were recorded for this clonotype. The J gene is TRBJ2-7, the V gene TRBV7-6, with unresolved D. The CDR3 consists of 12 residues. V dropped 2 bases and J dropped 3 bases, with 5 bases sitting between them. Per the germline V gene, CDR1 is SGHVS and CDR2 is FNYEAQ. The CDR3 loop is CASSLPGYEQYF. The DNA for the CDR3 is TGTGCCAGCAGCTTACCTGGCTACGAGCAGTACTTC.

The chain couples TRBV11-2 to TRBJ2-5; D uncertain. CDR1 and CDR2 (germline): SGHAT, FQNNGV. The CDR3 contains 14 residues. The V and J ends lost 2 bases and 1 base respectively, with 8 bases between them. CDR3 in amino acids: CASSLNYFQETQYF. CDR3 nucleotides: TGTGCCAGCAGCTTAAACTATTTCCAAGAGACCCAGTACTTC.

This clonotype was seen repeatedly, ten times or more. The chain uses TRBV3-1 and TRBJ2-7; tentative D call: TRBD2 (5 bases). V lost 4 bases, J lost 12 bases, and 16 bases lay in between. Germline V lookup: CDR1 LGHDT, CDR2 YNNKEL (reference sequence). The CDR3 covers 12 residues. The CDR3: CASSLSAVAVYF. DNA of the CDR3: TGTGCCAGCAGCCTCTCAGCGGTGGCGGTGTACTTC.

This clonotype appeared a single time. The chain is built from TRBV11-1 and TRBJ2-1; TRBD2 matches 9 bases. The V gene's germline CDR1 is SGHAT and CDR2 FQDESV (reference sequence). The V segment lost 5 bases and the J segment 5 bases; nucleotides outside the gene matches: 22. This CDR3 is 20 amino acids long. The CDR3 DNA follows: TGTGCCAGCAGCGGAACCGGGACTAGCAACACTGTGAGGAGGGACAATGAGCAGTTCTTC. Translated: CASSGTGTSNTVRRDNEQFF.

This chain uses TRBV23-1 with TRBJ2-1; D is tentatively TRBD1 or TRBD2 (5 bases each). TRBV23-1 is classed as an ORF, of uncertain function. With 5 bases removed from V and 5 bases from J, the gap between germline ends came to 10 bases. This CDR3 is 13 amino acids long. The CDR3 is CASSGTTDNEQFF. The CDR3 bases are TGCGCCAGCAGTGGGACGACAGACAATGAGCAGTTCTTC.

In this sample, this clonotype turned up a few times. The gene calls are TRBV5-4 and TRBJ2-1; D might be TRBD2 (6 bases). The germline gives CDR1 SGHNT, CDR2 YYREEE (reference sequence). The V gene lost 6 bases and the J gene lost 0 bases, with 13 bases spanning the gap. The CDR3 runs 15 residues. The chain's CDR3 is CASTGGMGSYNEQFF. CDR3 in DNA: TGTGCCAGCACCGGGGGAATGGGCTCCTACAATGAGCAGTTCTTC.

This clonotype came up many times. The gene calls are TRBV5-5 and TRBJ2-2; D unresolved. The V and J ends lost 3 bases and 2 bases respectively, with 8 bases between them. This CDR3 has 14 amino acids. The V gene's germline CDR1 is SGHKS and CDR2 YYEKEE (reference sequence). The chain's CDR3 is CASSSNRNTGELFF. The CDR3 nucleotides are TGTGCCAGCAGCTCGAACAGAAACACCGGGGAGCTGTTTTTT.

This clonotype was counted at least ten times. This chain uses TRBV15 with TRBJ1-4, with 7 bases lining up with TRBD1. This CDR3 contains 14 residues. The trim removed 1 base at V and 7 bases at J, leaving 3 bases unmatched. Germline CDR1 reads LNHNV; CDR2 reads YYDKDF (reference sequence). The CDR3 sequence: CATSRGQGGEKLFF. The DNA of the CDR3 is TGTGCCACCAGCAGAGGACAGGGTGGTGAAAAACTGTTTTTT.

This clonotype occurred a few times. V gene TRBV6-5 combines with J gene TRBJ1-2; maybe TRBD1 (6 bases). The V end lost 10 bases, the J end lost 8 bases, and 17 bases lay between the germline ends. The CDR3 covers 12 residues. Per the germline V gene, CDR1 is MNHEY and CDR2 is SVGAGI. Written as DNA, the CDR3 is TGTGCCACTAACAGGGTTGGTCGAGGCTACACCTTC. This codes for CATNRVGRGYTF.

This clonotype was counted many times. The gene calls are TRBV5-1 and TRBJ1-1; perhaps TRBD1 as D (6 bases). This CDR3 is built from 16 residues. CDR1 is SGHRS, CDR2 YFSETQ, per germline. V was cut by 4 bases and J by 2 bases, with 18 bases left in between. The CDR3 sequence: CASSPVYSDRNTEAFF. The CDR3 DNA follows: TGCGCCAGCAGCCCCGTATACTCGGACAGAAACACTGAAGCTTTCTTT.

This clonotype showed up many times. V and J are TRBV12-3 or TRBV12-4 and TRBJ1-5; maybe TRBD1 (6 bases). This CDR3 has 14 residues. Trimming pared 2 bases from V and 3 bases from J, leaving 8 bases between. CDR3 sequence (DNA): TGTGCCAGCAGTTTAAGGGGGGTCAATCAGCCCCAGCATTTT. This gives the protein CASSLRGVNQPQHF.

This clonotype was counted many times. The chain has TRBV15 and TRBJ2-7; D is ambiguous. The V end was cut by 0 bases, the J end by 0 bases, with 9 bases between. This CDR3 is 15 amino acids long. Germline V gene lookup returns CDR1 LNHNV and CDR2 YYDKDF (reference sequence). Here the CDR3 DNA reads TGTGCCACCAGCAGAGATTCAATCGGCTCCTACGAGCAGTACTTC. Translated: CATSRDSIGSYEQYF.

This clonotype has only a few counts. The rearrangement uses TRBV15 and TRBJ1-2; D is unresolved. The CDR3 spans 11 residues. Germline CDR1 LNHNV, CDR2 YYDKDF (reference sequence). The V and J ends lost 3 bases and 10 bases respectively, with 9 bases between them. The CDR3 protein is CATSRDGDYTF. Written as DNA, the CDR3 is TGTGCCACCAGCAGGGACGGTGACTACACCTTC.

This clonotype turned up a few times. This chain connects TRBV7-9 to TRBJ1-1; 9 bases map to TRBD1. This CDR3 comprises 17 residues. CDR1 and CDR2 from the germline V gene are SEHNR and FQNEAQ (reference sequence). V was clipped by 1 base and J by 13 bases; unmatched bases: 19. CDR3 bases: TGTGCCAGCAGCTTAGGATCGGGACAGGGCATTTCTGGCCCGGGTTTCTTT. Its protein product is CASSLGSGQGISGPGFF.

This clonotype was counted only a few times. This chain uses TRBV21-1 with TRBJ1-2; the table assigns TRBD1, which was not confirmed against the DNA. TRBV21-1 is annotated as a pseudogene. The CDR3 has 17 amino acids. DNA of the CDR3: TGTGCCAGCAGCAAAGAAAGGGTCCGGGGTTCTACGAGTGGCTACACCTTC. Translating it yields CASSKERVRGSTSGYTF.

Many counts were recorded for this clonotype. This chain links TRBV7-8 with TRBJ1-1; 7 bases are shared with TRBD1. V lost 3 bases and J lost 3; bases outside the gene matches: 4. This CDR3 spans 14 amino acids. CDR1 is SGHVS, CDR2 FQNEAQ, per germline. CDR3 sequence: CASSFGTADTEAFF. Written as DNA, the CDR3 is TGTGCCAGCAGCTTCGGGACAGCAGACACTGAAGCTTTCTTT.